This T cell receptor (beta chain) originates from a study of control samples from healthy donors and cancer patients. The germline CDR1 and CDR2 sequences are SGHRS and YFSETQ. With 0 bases removed from V and 1 base from J, the gap between germline ends came to 8 bases. The CDR3 sequence is 14 residues long. Profiled with immunoSEQ multiplex PCR; TCRdb holds only in-frame clones, not every one. The sample shows about 180,000 clones, around 90% of them seen only once. This clonotype was sampled from a woman in her thirties or forties in good health. Specimen: blood. This rearrangement joins TRBV5-1 to TRBJ2-7, with no clear D. Here the CDR3 reads CASSLEGGSYEQYF. As DNA, the CDR3 is TGCGCCAGCAGCTTGGAGGGCGGATCCTACGAGCAGTACTTC.